A selection of T cell receptor beta chains follows, all from one sample in a study of OX40 agonist ivuxolimab in advanced cancers. Assay: immunoSEQ multiplex PCR; the TCRdb copy retains only in-frame clones and omits some. The table shows tens of thousands of clones, with 85% occurring only once. Here the sequenced sample was CD4+ or CD8+ T cells sorted from blood, taken in a trial of the OX40 agonist ivuxolimab. The receptor source for this set is an adult with an advanced solid tumor such as melanoma, head and neck, liver or kidney cancer. CDR3s include the opening cysteine and the closing phenylalanine or tryptophan. Each record gives: J gene, D gene, V gene, clone size, CDR3 DNA, CDR3 protein. A D gene is named only where the DNA matches it firmly. Clone size is given for some rows only: seen once, a few or many times, or a class if the clone is expanded.

j_gene: TRBJ1-1
d_gene: -
v_gene: TRBV4-2
abundance: -
CDR3nt: TGTGCCAGCAGCCAAGGGGGGCGCGGCACTGAAGCTTTCTTT
CDR3aa: CASSQGGRGTEAFF

j_gene: TRBJ1-1
d_gene: -
v_gene: TRBV7-2
abundance: once
CDR3nt: TGTGCCAGCAGCCTTAGGAAGAACACTGAAGCTTTCTTT
CDR3aa: CASSLRKNTEAFF

j_gene: TRBJ2-2
d_gene: TRBD2
v_gene: TRBV28
abundance: -
CDR3nt: TGTGCCACCTCGACTAGCGGGGTCGGTGCCGGGGAGCTGTTTTTT
CDR3aa: CATSTSGVGAGELFF

j_gene: TRBJ2-1
d_gene: -
v_gene: TRBV30
abundance: -
CDR3nt: TGTGCCTGGAGTGAACCCGGCGATGAGCAGTTCTTC
CDR3aa: CAWSEPGDEQFF

j_gene: TRBJ2-3
d_gene: -
v_gene: TRBV7-9
abundance: -
CDR3nt: TGTGCCAGCAGCTTAGGGGACAAGTGGGATACGCAGTATTTT
CDR3aa: CASSLGDKWDTQYF

j_gene: TRBJ1-2
d_gene: -
v_gene: TRBV7-9
abundance: -
CDR3nt: TGTGCCAGCAGCTTAGAAGGGGGCTATGGCTACACCTTC
CDR3aa: CASSLEGGYGYTF

j_gene: TRBJ1-1
d_gene: -
v_gene: TRBV6-6
abundance: once
CDR3nt: TGTGCCAGCAGTTACCCGCTAGTTACTGAAGCTTTCTTT
CDR3aa: CASSYPLVTEAFF

j_gene: TRBJ2-1
d_gene: -
v_gene: TRBV2
abundance: -
CDR3nt: TGTGCCAGCAGTGCTTTGAGCTCCTACAATGAGCAGTTCTTC
CDR3aa: CASSALSSYNEQFF

j_gene: TRBJ1-6
d_gene: -
v_gene: TRBV5-8
abundance: -
CDR3nt: TGTGCCAGCAGCTTGCCTCAACGGAGTTCACCCCTCCACTTT
CDR3aa: CASSLPQRSSPLHF

j_gene: TRBJ2-1
d_gene: -
v_gene: TRBV10-2
abundance: -
CDR3nt: TGCGCCAGCAGAGATAGCGGAGTTAACTCCTACAATGAGCAGTTCTTC
CDR3aa: CASRDSGVNSYNEQFF

j_gene: TRBJ2-2
d_gene: TRBD2
v_gene: TRBV18
abundance: -
CDR3nt: TGTGCCAGCTCACCCGCGGGGACTAGCGGGAAGAACACCGGGGAGCTGTTTTTT
CDR3aa: CASSPAGTSGKNTGELFF

j_gene: TRBJ1-5
d_gene: -
v_gene: TRBV28
abundance: -
CDR3nt: TGTGCCAGCAGTCCGCGTAATCAGCCCCAGCATTTT
CDR3aa: CASSPRNQPQHF

j_gene: TRBJ2-1
d_gene: TRBD2
v_gene: TRBV11-2
abundance: -
CDR3nt: TGTGCCAGCAGCCTCCTTGTGGCTAGCGGGGGGACCTACAATGAGCAGTTCTTC
CDR3aa: CASSLLVASGGTYNEQFF

j_gene: TRBJ1-5
d_gene: -
v_gene: TRBV6-4
abundance: -
CDR3nt: TGTGCCAGCAGTAGAGAATATAGCAATCAGCCCCAGCATTTT
CDR3aa: CASSREYSNQPQHF

j_gene: TRBJ1-4
d_gene: -
v_gene: TRBV21-1
abundance: -
CDR3nt: TGTGCCAGCAGTACCCCGGGAGGGGCTAATGAAAAACTGTTTTTT
CDR3aa: CASSTPGGANEKLFF

j_gene: TRBJ2-5
d_gene: TRBD1
v_gene: TRBV9
abundance: -
CDR3nt: TGTGCCAGCAGCGTAGGAAGACAGGGGATCCAAGAGACCCAGTACTTC
CDR3aa: CASSVGRQGIQETQYF

j_gene: TRBJ1-3
d_gene: -
v_gene: TRBV5-1
abundance: -
CDR3nt: TGCGCCAGCAGCTTGGATTATAGGGTCTCTGGAAACACCATATATTTT
CDR3aa: CASSLDYRVSGNTIYF

j_gene: TRBJ1-2
d_gene: -
v_gene: TRBV29-1
abundance: -
CDR3nt: TGCAGCGTTGACCTTACAGGGAATGGCTACACCTTC
CDR3aa: CSVDLTGNGYTF

j_gene: TRBJ2-1
d_gene: TRBD2
v_gene: TRBV7-2
abundance: -
CDR3nt: TGTGCCAGCAGCTCCCAGCGGGATGGTGAGCAGTTCTTC
CDR3aa: CASSSQRDGEQFF

j_gene: TRBJ1-2
d_gene: TRBD1
v_gene: TRBV6-4
abundance: once
CDR3nt: TGTGCCAGCAGTCAAGGACAGGGGGCGGTTGGCTACACCTTC
CDR3aa: CASSQGQGAVGYTF

j_gene: TRBJ1-5
d_gene: -
v_gene: TRBV5-8
abundance: -
CDR3nt: TGTGCCAGCAGCTTGGGGCAAGGGAGGGCCCAGCATTTT
CDR3aa: CASSLGQGRAQHF

j_gene: TRBJ1-3
d_gene: TRBD1
v_gene: TRBV7-9
abundance: -
CDR3nt: TGTGCCAGCAGCGCCGCACAGGGGACTGGAAACACCATATATTTT
CDR3aa: CASSAAQGTGNTIYF

j_gene: TRBJ1-1
d_gene: TRBD1
v_gene: TRBV7-9
abundance: once
CDR3nt: TGTGCCAGCAGCTTAGGTTGGCAGGGGGCTGAAGCTTTCTTT
CDR3aa: CASSLGWQGAEAFF

j_gene: TRBJ2-1
d_gene: TRBD2
v_gene: TRBV7-2
abundance: -
CDR3nt: TGTGCCAGCAGCTTTACGGGACTAGCCAATGAGCAGTTCTTC
CDR3aa: CASSFTGLANEQFF

j_gene: TRBJ1-1
d_gene: -
v_gene: TRBV21-1
abundance: once
CDR3nt: TGTGCCAGCAGCTCCGGGGGGCGAGCTTTCTTT
CDR3aa: CASSSGGRAFF